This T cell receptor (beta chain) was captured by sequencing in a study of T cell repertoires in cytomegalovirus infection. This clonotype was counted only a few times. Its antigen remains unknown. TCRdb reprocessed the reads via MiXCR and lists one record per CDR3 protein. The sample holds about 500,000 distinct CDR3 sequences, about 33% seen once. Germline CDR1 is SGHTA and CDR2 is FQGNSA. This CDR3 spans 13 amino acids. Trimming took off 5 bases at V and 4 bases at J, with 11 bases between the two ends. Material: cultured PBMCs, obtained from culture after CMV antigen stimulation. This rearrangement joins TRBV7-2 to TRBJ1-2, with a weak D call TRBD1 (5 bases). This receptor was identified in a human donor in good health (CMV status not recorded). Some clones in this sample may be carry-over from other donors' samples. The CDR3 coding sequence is TGTGCCAGCAGCCTCAAACAGGCCTATGGCTACACCTTC. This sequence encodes CASSLKQAYGYTF. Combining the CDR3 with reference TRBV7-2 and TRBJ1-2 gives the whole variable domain GAGVSQSPSNKVTEKGKDVELRCDPISGHTALYWYRQSLGQGLEFLIYFQGNSAPDKSGLPSDRFSAERTGGSVSTLTIQRTQQEDSAVYLCASSLKQAYGYTFGSGTRLTVV.